This T cell receptor (beta chain) was found in a study of beta chain features in type 1 diabetes. Notes on the study in general: Within each of all four CD4+ subsets, Type 1 diabetes patients had TCRB CDR3s that were moderately but significantly shorter.

The germline CDR1 and CDR2 sequences are SEHNR and FQNEAQ (reference sequence). The CDR3 has 14 residues. With 6 bases removed from V and 3 bases from J, the gap between germline ends came to 12 bases. What was sequenced were expressed TCRB transcripts, since all of the isolated RNA had been reverse transcribed. Measured with immunoSEQ multiplex PCR; TCRdb has only the in-frame clones, and not every one. This table has over 300,000 clones, about a tenth appearing once. In regard to this clone: The antigen is undetermined.

Sorting that relied on CD45RO/CCR7/CD25/CD127/CD95/CD27 yielded CD4+ naive, central memory, regulatory and stem cell-like memory cells. Sequencing was done on a sample of central memory CD4+ T cells from blood. The sequence came from a man aged 30 to 45 with type 1 diabetes. The chain couples TRBV7-9 to TRBJ1-3; tentative D call: TRBD1 (5 bases). The CDR3 loop reads CASRSRDGGNTIYF. The CDR3 DNA follows: TGTGCCAGCAGGAGTCGGGACGGTGGAAACACCATATATTTT.